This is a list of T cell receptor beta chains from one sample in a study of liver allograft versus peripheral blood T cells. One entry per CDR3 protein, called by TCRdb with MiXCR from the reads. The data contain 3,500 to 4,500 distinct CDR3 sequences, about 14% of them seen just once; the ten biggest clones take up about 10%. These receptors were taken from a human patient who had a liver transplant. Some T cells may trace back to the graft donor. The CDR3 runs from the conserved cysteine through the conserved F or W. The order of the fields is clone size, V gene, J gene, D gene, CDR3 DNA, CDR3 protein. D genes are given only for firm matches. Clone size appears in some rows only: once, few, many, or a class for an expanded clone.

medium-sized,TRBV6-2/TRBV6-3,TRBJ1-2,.,TGTGCCAGCAGTTACTCCCCCCCCTCTGATGGCTACACCTTC,CASSYSPPSDGYTF
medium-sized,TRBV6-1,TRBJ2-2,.,TGTGCCAGCAGTGAAGTAGGGATCCCCAGGGAGCTGTTTTTT,CASSEVGIPRELFF
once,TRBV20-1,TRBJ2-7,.,TGCAGTGCTGGGGAGTGGAGCTCCTACGAGCAGTACTTC,CSAGEWSSYEQYF
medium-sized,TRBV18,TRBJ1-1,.,TGTGCCAGCTCAAAGGGGCCGACTGAAGCTTTCTTT,CASSKGPTEAFF
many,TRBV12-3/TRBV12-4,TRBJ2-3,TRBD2,TGTGCCAGCAGTCGGACTAGCGGGAGGGGAGATACGCAGTATTTT,CASSRTSGRGDTQYF
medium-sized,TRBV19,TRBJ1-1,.,TGTGCCAGTAGTATAGAGATACAGGGAGGATGGAACACTGAAGCTTTCTTT,CASSIEIQGGWNTEAFF
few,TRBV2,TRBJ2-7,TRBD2,TGTGCCAGCAGTGCCTATCTAGCGGGAGGATCCTACGAGCAGTACTTC,CASSAYLAGGSYEQYF
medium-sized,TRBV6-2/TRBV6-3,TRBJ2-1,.,TGTGCCACCAGCCCCCGACAGGTCGCTTCTGAGCAGTTCTTC,CATSPRQVASEQFF
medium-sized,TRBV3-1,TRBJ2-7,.,TGTGCCAGCAGCCGCACAAGGACTTCCAGCGGCGAGCAGTACTTC,CASSRTRTSSGEQYF
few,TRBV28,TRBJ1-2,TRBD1,TGTGCCAGCAGTTCTCGGACAGGGCTATATGGCTACACCTTC,CASSSRTGLYGYTF
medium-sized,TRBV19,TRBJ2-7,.,TGTGCCAGTAGTATGGTCGTGGGGGCTCTCGAGCAGTACTTC,CASSMVVGALEQYF
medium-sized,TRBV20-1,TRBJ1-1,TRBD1,TGCAGTGCTAGGAGGGTGACAGGGGTGGACCCTGAAGCTTTCTTT,CSARRVTGVDPEAFF
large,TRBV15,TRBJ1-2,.,TGTGCCACCAGAGCTGAAGGACTTCAGGCACCCCCCTCCGCGGGCTACACCTTC,CATRAEGLQAPPSAGYTF
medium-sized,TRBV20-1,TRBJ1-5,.,TGCAGTGCTGCCCCGGGCCCTTATAGCAATCAGCCCCAGCATTTT,CSAAPGPYSNQPQHF
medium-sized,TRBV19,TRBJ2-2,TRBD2,TGTGCCAGTAGTCGGGAGGGGGGAATAAACACCGGGGAGCTGTTTTTT,CASSREGGINTGELFF
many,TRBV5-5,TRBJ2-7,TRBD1,TGTGCCAGCAAGGAGACAGGGACCTCCTACGAGCAGTACTTC,CASKETGTSYEQYF
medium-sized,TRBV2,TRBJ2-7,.,TGTGCCAGCAGTGCGGGCTATGCCTACGAGCAGTACTTC,CASSAGYAYEQYF
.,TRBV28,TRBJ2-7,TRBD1,TGTGCCAGCAGAGGAACCGGGACAGGGAGTTCCTACGAGCAGTACTTC,CASRGTGTGSSYEQYF
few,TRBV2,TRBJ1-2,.,TGTGCCAGTGGGGGGGGCGACTACACCTTC,CASGGGDYTF
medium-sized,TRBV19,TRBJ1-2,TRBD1,TGTGCCAGTACCTGGACAGGGGGCGCGTACTATGGCTACACCTTC,CASTWTGGAYYGYTF